Listed below are T cell receptor beta chains from one sample, sequenced in a study of blood T cell repertoires in COVID-19. Here immunoSEQ multiplex PCR was the method, and the copy in TCRdb shows in-frame clones only, minus some. The repertoire holds tens of thousands of clones, with around 90% as singletons. The specimen was peripheral blood. These receptors originate from a woman aged 50 to 60 with COVID-19, enrolled during active disease. CDR3s include the opening cysteine and the closing phenylalanine or tryptophan. A D gene is named only where the DNA matches it firmly.

D: NA; V: TRBV19; J: TRBJ2-2; CDR3: CASRDKRINTGELFF; DNA: TGTGCCAGTAGAGATAAGCGGATTAACACCGGGGAGCTGTTTTTT
D: TRBD2; V: TRBV7-9; J: TRBJ2-2; CDR3: CASSFYRLAGVQTGELFF; DNA: TGTGCCAGCAGCTTCTACCGACTAGCGGGAGTCCAGACCGGGGAGCTGTTTTTT
D: NA; V: TRBV5-6; J: TRBJ1-5; CDR3: CASSSRTDHQPQHF; DNA: TGTGCCAGCAGCTCCCGGACAGATCATCAGCCCCAGCATTTT
D: NA; V: TRBV11-1; J: TRBJ2-3; CDR3: CASSRSRTVDTQYF; DNA: TGTGCCAGCAGCCGGAGCCGGACAGTGGATACGCAGTATTTT
D: TRBD2; V: TRBV6-1; J: TRBJ2-7; CDR3: CASSAFRLAGDHEQYF; DNA: TGTGCCAGCAGTGCCTTTCGACTAGCGGGAGACCACGAGCAGTACTTC
D: NA; V: TRBV11-2; J: TRBJ2-5; CDR3: CASSYSWETQYF; DNA: TGTGCCAGCAGCTACTCCTGGGAGACCCAGTACTTC
D: NA; V: TRBV7-8; J: TRBJ2-3; CDR3: CASMNTPGSTDTQYF; DNA: TGTGCCAGCATGAATACCCCCGGTAGCACAGATACGCAGTATTTT
D: TRBD2; V: TRBV5-1; J: TRBJ2-3; CDR3: CASSLRAGRADTQYF; DNA: TGCGCCAGCAGCTTGAGGGCAGGGAGGGCAGATACGCAGTATTTT
D: TRBD1; V: TRBV4-2; J: TRBJ1-2; CDR3: CASSQGTGNNYGYTF; DNA: TGTGCCAGCAGCCAAGGGACAGGGAATAACTATGGCTACACCTTC
D: TRBD2; V: TRBV5-6; J: TRBJ2-1; CDR3: CASSDPLTSGRVGEQFF; DNA: TGTGCCAGCAGCGACCCATTGACTAGCGGGAGGGTTGGTGAGCAGTTCTTC
D: TRBD2; V: TRBV14; J: TRBJ2-1; CDR3: CASSGLGVEQFF; DNA: TGTGCCAGCAGCGGACTAGGGGTTGAGCAGTTCTTC
D: NA; V: TRBV1; J: TRBJ2-1; CDR3: CTSSQEELAGKSNEQFF; DNA: TGCACCAGCAGCCAAGAAGAACTAGCGGGAAAGTCGAATGAGCAGTTCTTC
D: TRBD1; V: TRBV20-1; J: TRBJ1-5; CDR3: CSASYGDRGQPQHF; DNA: TGCAGTGCTAGTTACGGGGACAGGGGGCAGCCCCAGCATTTT
D: TRBD1; V: TRBV18; J: TRBJ2-7; CDR3: CASSLYRGTPYEQYF; DNA: TGTGCCAGCTCACTCTACAGGGGTACCCCCTACGAGCAGTACTTC
D: NA; V: TRBV27; J: TRBJ2-1; CDR3: CASSLYGGEQFF; DNA: TGTGCCAGCAGTTTATACGGGGGAGAGCAGTTCTTC
D: NA; V: TRBV10-2; J: TRBJ1-1; CDR3: CASVAANTEAFF; DNA: TGCGCCAGCGTTGCGGCGAACACTGAAGCTTTCTTT
D: TRBD2; V: TRBV29-1; J: TRBJ2-5; CDR3: CSAPPGVAGAQETQYF; DNA: TGCAGCGCCCCGCCCGGGGTAGCGGGAGCACAAGAGACCCAGTACTTC
D: TRBD1; V: TRBV28; J: TRBJ1-5; CDR3: CASSLTGQGRGQPQHF; DNA: TGTGCCAGCAGTTTAACGGGACAGGGACGGGGCCAGCCCCAGCATTTT
D: TRBD2; V: TRBV19; J: TRBJ2-2; CDR3: CASTSGYTGELFF; DNA: TGTGCCAGTACTAGCGGGTACACCGGGGAGCTGTTTTTT
D: TRBD1; V: TRBV19; J: TRBJ1-6; CDR3: CASSYRGGNSPLHF; DNA: TGTGCCAGCAGTTACAGGGGAGGTAATTCACCCCTCCACTTT
D: NA; V: TRBV9; J: TRBJ2-1; CDR3: CASSPRLNEQFF; DNA: TGTGCCAGCAGCCCCCGTTTGAATGAGCAGTTCTTC
D: TRBD2; V: TRBV30; J: TRBJ2-1; CDR3: CAWVSGSYNEQFF; DNA: TGTGCCTGGGTTAGCGGGAGTTACAATGAGCAGTTCTTC
D: TRBD1; V: TRBV28; J: TRBJ1-1; CDR3: CASSSLTGMNTEAFF; DNA: TGTGCCAGCAGTTCACTGACAGGGATGAACACTGAAGCTTTCTTT
D: NA; V: TRBV7-9; J: TRBJ2-6; CDR3: CASSFVGGSDVLTF; DNA: TGTGCCAGCAGCTTCGTTGGGGGGAGTGACGTCCTGACTTTC
D: TRBD1; V: TRBV27; J: TRBJ2-7; CDR3: CASSWDRTSYEQYF; DNA: TGTGCCAGCAGTTGGGACAGGACTTCCTACGAGCAGTACTTC
D: NA; V: TRBV6-4; J: TRBJ1-2; CDR3: CASSEGQGSYGYTF; DNA: TGTGCCAGCAGTGAGGGCCAGGGTAGCTATGGCTACACCTTC